This is a list of T cell receptor beta chains from one sample in a study of graft-versus-host responses after intestinal transplantation. No antigens are known for them. Clones were read by immunoSEQ multiplex PCR, and TCRdb kept only the in-frame ones, dropping some. The sample gives approximately 77,000 clones, about 88% of which show up once; approximately 0.34% is in the top ten. This specimen consisted of unstimulated CD4+ T cells sorted from spleen or lymph node cells, obtained before intestinal transplant. The receptor set was obtained from a human donor who received an intestinal transplant. The CDR3 runs from the conserved cysteine through the conserved F or W. Fields, in order: V gene, clone size, CDR3 protein. Part of the rows lack a size; the others show once, few, many or a class for expanded clones.

v_call: TRBV5-1; clone_size: NA; cdr3_aa: CASSLMPLAGGDEQYF
v_call: TRBV28; clone_size: NA; cdr3_aa: CASRPTASYEQYF
v_call: TRBV5-1; clone_size: NA; cdr3_aa: CASSPRGGLAASYNEQFF
v_call: TRBV7-6; clone_size: NA; cdr3_aa: CASSLGQGGTDTQYF
v_call: TRBV27; clone_size: NA; cdr3_aa: CASSTGPYGYTF
v_call: TRBV18; clone_size: NA; cdr3_aa: CASSPYTGGESEAFF
v_call: TRBV15; clone_size: NA; cdr3_aa: CADNNEQFF
v_call: TRBV5-6; clone_size: NA; cdr3_aa: CASSLGQGSYEQYF
v_call: TRBV19; clone_size: NA; cdr3_aa: CASSIDRSLEAFF
v_call: TRBV28; clone_size: NA; cdr3_aa: CASSSGTGGPSTDTQYF
v_call: TRBV6-1; clone_size: few; cdr3_aa: CAAGTGVGNQPQHF
v_call: TRBV1; clone_size: NA; cdr3_aa: CTSSQEGTTPNEQFF
v_call: TRBV2; clone_size: NA; cdr3_aa: CASRVAPKGLETQYF
v_call: TRBV6-5; clone_size: NA; cdr3_aa: CASSSGGSYEQYF
v_call: TRBV4-1; clone_size: NA; cdr3_aa: CASSQWGERGGTTGELFF
v_call: TRBV6-5; clone_size: few; cdr3_aa: CATTDRLTYEQYF
v_call: TRBV9; clone_size: NA; cdr3_aa: CASSVDTPYTGELFF
v_call: TRBV6-4; clone_size: NA; cdr3_aa: CASSLVTGPDTDTQYF
v_call: TRBV11-2; clone_size: NA; cdr3_aa: CASSLDLDFYEQYF
v_call: TRBV4-1; clone_size: NA; cdr3_aa: CASSQPGLSAEGYTF
v_call: TRBV25-1; clone_size: NA; cdr3_aa: CASSAGPTATLLNSPLHF
v_call: TRBV28; clone_size: NA; cdr3_aa: CASSLKDWRSNYGYTF
v_call: TRBV4-2; clone_size: few; cdr3_aa: CASSQRTGVYEQYF
v_call: TRBV10-3; clone_size: NA; cdr3_aa: CAISSSIRRDEQYF
v_call: TRBV5-1; clone_size: NA; cdr3_aa: CASSLGGGRETQYF
v_call: TRBV2; clone_size: NA; cdr3_aa: CASSTSRDRDAYGYTF
v_call: TRBV4-1; clone_size: NA; cdr3_aa: CASSQSGVTDTQYF
v_call: TRBV6-1; clone_size: few; cdr3_aa: CASSDRQGALMNTEAFF
v_call: TRBV18; clone_size: NA; cdr3_aa: CASSLGTDWEQYF
v_call: TRBV5-4; clone_size: NA; cdr3_aa: CASSLAWLGRGYGYTF
v_call: TRBV5-6; clone_size: NA; cdr3_aa: CASSLGDRPYEQYF
v_call: TRBV5-1; clone_size: NA; cdr3_aa: CASSLEGGIREQFF
v_call: TRBV7-9; clone_size: NA; cdr3_aa: CASSSIEGTNEKLFF
v_call: TRBV5-1; clone_size: NA; cdr3_aa: CASAGTAKETQYF
v_call: TRBV4-2; clone_size: few; cdr3_aa: CASSPLTGFGNTIYF
v_call: TRBV28; clone_size: NA; cdr3_aa: CASSYPGLPYEQYF
v_call: TRBV19; clone_size: NA; cdr3_aa: CASKRGQGPVKLFF